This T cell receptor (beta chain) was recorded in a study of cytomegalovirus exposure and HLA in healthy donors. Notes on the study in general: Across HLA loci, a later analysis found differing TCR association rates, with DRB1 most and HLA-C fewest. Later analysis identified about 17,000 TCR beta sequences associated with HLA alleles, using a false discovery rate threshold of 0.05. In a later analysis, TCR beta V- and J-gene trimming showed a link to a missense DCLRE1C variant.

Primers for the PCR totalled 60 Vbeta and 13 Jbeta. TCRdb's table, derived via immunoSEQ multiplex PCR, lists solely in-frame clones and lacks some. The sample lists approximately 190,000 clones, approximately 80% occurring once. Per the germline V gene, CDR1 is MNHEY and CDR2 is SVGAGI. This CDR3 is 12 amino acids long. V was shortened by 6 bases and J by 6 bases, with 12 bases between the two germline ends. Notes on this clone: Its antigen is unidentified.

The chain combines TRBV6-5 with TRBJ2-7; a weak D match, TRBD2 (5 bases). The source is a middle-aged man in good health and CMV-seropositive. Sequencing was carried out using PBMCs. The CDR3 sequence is CASSKSGGEQYF. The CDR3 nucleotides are TGTGCCAGCAGCAAGAGCGGCGGCGAGCAGTACTTC.